This TCR beta chain is drawn from a study of regulatory T cells in long-lasting Graves disease. Time point of the sample: newly diagnosed GD, antithyroid drugs for less than 3 months. The TCR library was made from RNA extracted from PBMCs. Libraries of TCR beta came from iRepertoire HTBI primers plus Arm-PCR of CDR3 regions. TCRdb re-analysed the multiplex PCR reads in MiXCR, keeping a single row per CDR3 protein. Counted here are around 420,000 distinct CDR3 sequences, approximately 15% occurring once; the ten biggest clones make up approximately 7.8%. The CDR3 covers 18 residues. V was clipped by 1 base and J by 0 bases; unmatched bases: 9. Germline V gene lookup returns CDR1 SGHNT and CDR2 YENEEA. This clonotype was picked up many times. A further study also used this sample, focusing on T cells in Graves' hyperthyroidism and ophthalmopathy. In that study: Any patient presenting with uncontrolled infection, other autoimmune disease, pregnancy or lactation was left out.

V and J are TRBV11-3 and TRBJ2-5; 9 bases map to TRBD2. The TCR comes from a woman between 35 and 50 years old with Graves disease. The sample here was peripheral blood mononuclear cells (PBMCs), taken at new diagnosis, from a patient treated with antithyroid drugs. For the CDR3, the DNA is TGTGCCAGCAGCTTAGGCGCCCAAGCGGGGGGTTACCAAGAGACCCAGTACTTC. Protein product: CASSLGAQAGGYQETQYF.